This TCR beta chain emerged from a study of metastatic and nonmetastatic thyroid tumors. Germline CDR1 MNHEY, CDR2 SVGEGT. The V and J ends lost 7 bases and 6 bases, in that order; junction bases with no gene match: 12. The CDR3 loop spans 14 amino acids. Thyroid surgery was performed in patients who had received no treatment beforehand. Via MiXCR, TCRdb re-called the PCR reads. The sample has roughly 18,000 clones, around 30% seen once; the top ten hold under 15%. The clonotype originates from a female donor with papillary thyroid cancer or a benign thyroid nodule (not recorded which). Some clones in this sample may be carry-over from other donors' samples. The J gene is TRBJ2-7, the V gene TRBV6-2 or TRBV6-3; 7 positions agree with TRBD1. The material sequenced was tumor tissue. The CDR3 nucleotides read TGTGCCAGCACCCTCACAGGGGAATCAGGCGAGCAGTACTTC. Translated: CASTLTGESGEQYF.